This TCR beta chain was documented in a study of T cells after yellow fever vaccination. General study findings and limits: Most primary-vaccination clones reappeared after the booster (about 97% CD4, about 88% CD8).

Template-switching 5'RACE yielded the TCR cDNA; a universal primer site and UMIs were added in the process. MiXCR, run by TCRdb on the 5' RACE reads, gives a single entry per CDR3 protein. The profile shows roughly 500,000 distinct CDR3 sequences, less than 20% of them singletons. Trimming removed 5 bases from V and 16 bases from J; junction bases left unmatched: 16. The CDR3 covers 14 residues. Germline lookup yields CDR1 SGHTA and CDR2 FQGNSA. On this clonotype: Its cognate antigen is unknown.

The TCR comes from a man aged 25-40 years who received the YFV17D yellow fever vaccine. The source material was PBMCs, sampled 15 days after the yellow fever booster vaccination. The J gene is TRBJ2-4, the V gene TRBV7-2, with TRBD1 identical over 8 bases. CDR3 sequence: CASSPLTLTGEYYF. The CDR3 DNA reads as TGTGCCAGCAGCCCCCTAACCCTGACAGGGGAATATTACTTC.